Listed here is a single T cell receptor beta chain. The antigen is unknown. Using constant-segment primers, 5'RACE produced TCR alpha and TCR beta cDNA libraries carrying sample barcodes and UMIs. TCRdb processed the 5' RACE reads anew with MiXCR; each CDR3 protein has one entry. The table includes hundreds of thousands of distinct CDR3 sequences, roughly 17% detected once. These data come from a study of T-cell memory formation after mild COVID-19. General study findings and limits: Clones that contracted from day 15 to 85 had balanced CD4/CD8; later expanders were CD4+ biased. The study detected some responding clones in pre-infection memory, suggesting cross-reactive memory joined.

CDR3 length: 13 residues. V lost 5 bases and J 7 bases, leaving 13 bases between the germline ends. The sequence was collected from a man aged 18 to 35 who had mild COVID-19 (a few samples of this study predate the infection). Cell type and time point are not known. V and J are TRBV12-3 or TRBV12-4 and TRBJ2-3, with D maybe TRBD2 (5 bases). Sequencing was carried out using PBMCs or a T cell subset sorted from them (not recorded which). CDR3 amino acids: CASSLLLAHTQYF. DNA for the CDR3: TGTGCCAGCAGTCTCCTCCTAGCTCATACGCAGTATTTT.